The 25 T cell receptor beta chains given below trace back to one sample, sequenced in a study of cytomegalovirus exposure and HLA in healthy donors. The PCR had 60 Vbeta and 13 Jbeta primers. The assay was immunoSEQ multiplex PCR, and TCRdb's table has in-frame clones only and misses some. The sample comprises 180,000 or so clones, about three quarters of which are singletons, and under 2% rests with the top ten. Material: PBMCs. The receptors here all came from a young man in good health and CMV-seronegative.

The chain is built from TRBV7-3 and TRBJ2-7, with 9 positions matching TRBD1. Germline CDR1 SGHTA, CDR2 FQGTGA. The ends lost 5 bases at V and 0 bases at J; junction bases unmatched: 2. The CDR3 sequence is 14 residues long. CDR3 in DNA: TGTGCCAGCAGCCGGGACAGGGACTCCTACGAGCAGTACTTC. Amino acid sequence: CASSRDRDSYEQYF. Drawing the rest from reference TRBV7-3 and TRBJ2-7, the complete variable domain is GAGVSQTPSNKVTEKGKYVELRCDPISGHTALYWYRQSLGQGPEFLIYFQGTGAADDSGLPNDRFFAVRPEGSVSTLKIQRTERGDSAVYLCASSRDRDSYEQYFGPGTRLTVT.

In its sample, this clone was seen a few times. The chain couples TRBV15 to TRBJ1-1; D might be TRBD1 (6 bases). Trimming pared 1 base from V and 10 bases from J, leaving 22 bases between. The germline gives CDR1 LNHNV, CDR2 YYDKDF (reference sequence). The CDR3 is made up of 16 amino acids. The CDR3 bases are TGTGCCACCAGCAGAGCTACAGGGTTGGTGCTCGGGCCAGCTTTCTTT. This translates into CATSRATGLVLGPAFF.

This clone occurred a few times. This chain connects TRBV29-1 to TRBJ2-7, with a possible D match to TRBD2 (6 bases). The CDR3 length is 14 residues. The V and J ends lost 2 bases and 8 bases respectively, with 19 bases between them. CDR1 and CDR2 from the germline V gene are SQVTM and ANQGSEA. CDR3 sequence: CSVEFSGGSGKQYF. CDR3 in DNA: TGCAGCGTTGAATTTTCTGGGGGGAGTGGGAAGCAGTACTTC.

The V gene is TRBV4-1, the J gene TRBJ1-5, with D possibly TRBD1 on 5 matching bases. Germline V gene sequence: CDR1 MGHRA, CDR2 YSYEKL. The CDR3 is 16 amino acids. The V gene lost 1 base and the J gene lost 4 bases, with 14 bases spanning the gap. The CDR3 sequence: CASSQVGEGMNQPQHF. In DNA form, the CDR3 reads TGCGCCAGCAGCCAAGTTGGGGAGGGGATGAATCAGCCCCAGCATTTT.

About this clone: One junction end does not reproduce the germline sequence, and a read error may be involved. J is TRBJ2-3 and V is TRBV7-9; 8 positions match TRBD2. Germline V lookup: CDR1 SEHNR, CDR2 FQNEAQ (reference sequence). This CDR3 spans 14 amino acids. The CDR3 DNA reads TGTTCCAGCATCCGGGCGGGGGGCCTTGATACGCAGTATTTT. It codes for CSSIRAGGLDTQYF. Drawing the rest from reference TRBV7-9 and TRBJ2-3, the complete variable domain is DTGVSQNPRHKITKRGQNVTFRCDPISEHNRLYWYRQTLGQGPEFLTYFQNEAQLEKSRLLSDRFSAERPKGSFSTLEIQRTEQGDSAMYLCSSIRAGGLDTQYFGPGTRLTVL.

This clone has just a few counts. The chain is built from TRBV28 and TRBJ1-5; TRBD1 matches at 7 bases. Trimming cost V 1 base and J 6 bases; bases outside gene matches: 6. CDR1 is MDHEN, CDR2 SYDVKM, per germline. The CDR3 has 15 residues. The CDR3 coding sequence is TGTGCCAGCAGTTTATTGGGGACAGAAAGTCAGCCCCAGCATTTT. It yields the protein CASSLLGTESQPQHF.

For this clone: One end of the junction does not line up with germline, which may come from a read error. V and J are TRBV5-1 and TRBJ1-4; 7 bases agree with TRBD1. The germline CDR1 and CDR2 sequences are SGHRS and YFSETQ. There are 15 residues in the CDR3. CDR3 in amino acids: CASSWTTGTSEKLFF. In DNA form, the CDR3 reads TGCGCCAGCAGCTGGACGACAGGGACTAGTGAAAAACTGTTTTTT.

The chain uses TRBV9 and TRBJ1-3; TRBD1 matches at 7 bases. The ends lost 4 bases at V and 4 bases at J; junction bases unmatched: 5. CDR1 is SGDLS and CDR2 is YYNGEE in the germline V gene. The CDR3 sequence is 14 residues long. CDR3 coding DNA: TGTGCCAGCAGCCCTAGACAGGGAGGAAACACCATATATTTT. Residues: CASSPRQGGNTIYF.

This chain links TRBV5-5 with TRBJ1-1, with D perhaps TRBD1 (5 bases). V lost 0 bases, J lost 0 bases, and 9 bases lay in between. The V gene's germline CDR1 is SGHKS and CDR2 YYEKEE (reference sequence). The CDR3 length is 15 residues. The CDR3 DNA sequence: TGTGCCAGCAGCTTGGGGCAGGGAATGAACACTGAAGCTTTCTTT. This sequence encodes CASSLGQGMNTEAFF. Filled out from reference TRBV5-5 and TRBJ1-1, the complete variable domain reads DAGVTQSPTHLIKTRGQQVTLRCSPISGHKSVSWYQQVLGQGPQFIFQYYEKEERGRGNFPDRFSARQFPNYSSELNVNALLLGDSALYLCASSLGQGMNTEAFFGQGTRLTVV.

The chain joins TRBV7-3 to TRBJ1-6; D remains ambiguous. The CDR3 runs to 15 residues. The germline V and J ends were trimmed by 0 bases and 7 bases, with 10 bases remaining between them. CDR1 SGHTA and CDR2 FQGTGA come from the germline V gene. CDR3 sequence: CASSLTRPENSPLHF. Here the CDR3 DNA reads TGTGCCAGCAGCTTAACGCGCCCGGAGAATTCACCCCTCCACTTT. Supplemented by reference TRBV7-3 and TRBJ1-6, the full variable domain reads GAGVSQTPSNKVTEKGKYVELRCDPISGHTALYWYRQSLGQGPEFLIYFQGTGAADDSGLPNDRFFAVRPEGSVSTLKIQRTERGDSAVYLCASSLTRPENSPLHFGNGTRLTVT.

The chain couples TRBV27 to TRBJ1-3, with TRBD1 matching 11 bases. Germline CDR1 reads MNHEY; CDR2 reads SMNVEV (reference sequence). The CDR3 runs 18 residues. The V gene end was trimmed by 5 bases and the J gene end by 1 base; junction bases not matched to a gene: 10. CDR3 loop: CASSPWTGGTESGNTIYF. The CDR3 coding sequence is TGTGCCAGCAGTCCCTGGACAGGGGGCACAGAATCTGGAAACACCATATATTTT.

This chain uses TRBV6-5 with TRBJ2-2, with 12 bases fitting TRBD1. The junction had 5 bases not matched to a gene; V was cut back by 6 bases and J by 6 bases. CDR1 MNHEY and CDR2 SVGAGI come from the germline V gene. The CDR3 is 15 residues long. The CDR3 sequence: CASRGGDRGPGELFF. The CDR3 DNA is TGTGCCAGCAGGGGGGGGGACAGGGGGCCCGGGGAGCTGTTTTTT.

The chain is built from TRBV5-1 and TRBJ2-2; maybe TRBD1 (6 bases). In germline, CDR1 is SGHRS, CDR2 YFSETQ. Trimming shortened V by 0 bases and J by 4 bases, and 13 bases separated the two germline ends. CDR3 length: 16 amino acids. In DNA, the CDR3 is TGCGCCAGCAGCTTGGAGCGACAGGAGATCACCGGGGAGCTGTTTTTT. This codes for CASSLERQEITGELFF. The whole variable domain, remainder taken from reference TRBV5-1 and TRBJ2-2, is KAGVTQTPRYLIKTRGQQVTLSCSPISGHRSVSWYQQTPGQGLQFLFEYFSETQRNKGNFPGRFSGRQFSNSRSEMNVSTLELGDSALYLCASSLERQEITGELFFGEGSRLTVL.

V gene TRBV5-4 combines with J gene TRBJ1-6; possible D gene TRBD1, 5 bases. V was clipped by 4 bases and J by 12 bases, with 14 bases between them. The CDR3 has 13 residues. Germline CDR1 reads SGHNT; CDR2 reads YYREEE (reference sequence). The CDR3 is CASSPRGPGPLHF. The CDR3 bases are TGTGCCAGCAGCCCGCGGGGCCCGGGACCCCTCCACTTT.

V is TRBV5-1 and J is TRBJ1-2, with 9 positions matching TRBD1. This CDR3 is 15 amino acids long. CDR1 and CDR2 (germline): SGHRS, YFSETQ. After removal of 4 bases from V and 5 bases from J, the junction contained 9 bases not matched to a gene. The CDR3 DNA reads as TGCGCCAGCAGCACAGCCTTACAGGGGGCGTATGGCTACACCTTC. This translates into CASSTALQGAYGYTF.

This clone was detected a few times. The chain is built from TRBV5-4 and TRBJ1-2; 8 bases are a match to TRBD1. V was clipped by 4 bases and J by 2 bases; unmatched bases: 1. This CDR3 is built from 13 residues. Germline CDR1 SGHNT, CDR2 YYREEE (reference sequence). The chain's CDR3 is CASSDRGNYGYTF. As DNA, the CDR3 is TGTGCCAGCAGCGACAGGGGCAACTATGGCTACACCTTC. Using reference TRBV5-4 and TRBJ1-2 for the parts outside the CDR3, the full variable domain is ETGVTQSPTHLIKTRGQQVTLRCSSQSGHNTVSWYQQALGQGPQFIFQYYREEENGRGNFPPRFSGLQFPNYSSELNVNALELDDSALYLCASSDRGNYGYTFGSGTRLTVV.

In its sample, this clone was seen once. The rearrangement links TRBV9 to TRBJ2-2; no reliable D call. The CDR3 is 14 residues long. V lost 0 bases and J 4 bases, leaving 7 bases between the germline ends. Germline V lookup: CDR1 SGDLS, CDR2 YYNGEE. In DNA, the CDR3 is TGTGCCAGCAGCGTAGCACAGATCACCGGGGAGCTGTTTTTT. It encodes CASSVAQITGELFF.

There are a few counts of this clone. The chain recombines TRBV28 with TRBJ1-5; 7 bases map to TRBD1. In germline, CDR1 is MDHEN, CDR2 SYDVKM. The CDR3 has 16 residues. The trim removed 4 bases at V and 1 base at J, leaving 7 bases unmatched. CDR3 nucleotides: TGTGCCAGCAGTTCAAGCGGACAGGAGAGCAATCAGCCCCAGCATTTT. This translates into CASSSSGQESNQPQHF.

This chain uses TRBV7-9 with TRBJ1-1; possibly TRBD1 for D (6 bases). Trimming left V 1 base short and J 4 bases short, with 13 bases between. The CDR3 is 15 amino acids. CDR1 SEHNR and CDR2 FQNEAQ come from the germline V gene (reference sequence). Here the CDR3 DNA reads TGTGCCAGCAGCTTAGGGGGTCGCAGGGGCACTGAAGCTTTCTTT. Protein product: CASSLGGRRGTEAFF.

Written as DNA, the CDR3 is TGTGCCAGCAGGGGAGGGTCTGAGAACACTGAAGCTTTCTTT. This translates into CASRGGSENTEAFF. V is TRBV6-4 and J is TRBJ1-1; no firm D call. Germline-derived CDR1 and CDR2 are MRHNA and SNTAGT. Trimming took 6 bases from V and 1 from J, leaving 12 bases between them. The CDR3 totals 14 residues.

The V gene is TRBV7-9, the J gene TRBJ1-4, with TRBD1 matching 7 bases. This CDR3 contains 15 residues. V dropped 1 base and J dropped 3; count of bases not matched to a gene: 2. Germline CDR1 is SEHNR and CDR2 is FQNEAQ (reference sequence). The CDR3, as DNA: TGTGCCAGCAGCTTAGAGGGGGCGGCTAATGAAAAACTGTTTTTT. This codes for CASSLEGAANEKLFF.

CDR3 nucleotides: TGTGCCAGCAGTGAAGGACAGGGGGCGTCGTATGGCTACACCTTC. Amino acids: CASSEGQGASYGYTF. The V call is TRBV6-1, the J call TRBJ1-2, with 10 bases fitting TRBD1. Trimming at V came to 1 base and at J to 5 bases, leaving 4 bases not matched to a gene. Germline V gene sequence: CDR1 MNHNS, CDR2 SASEGT. The CDR3 spans 15 residues.

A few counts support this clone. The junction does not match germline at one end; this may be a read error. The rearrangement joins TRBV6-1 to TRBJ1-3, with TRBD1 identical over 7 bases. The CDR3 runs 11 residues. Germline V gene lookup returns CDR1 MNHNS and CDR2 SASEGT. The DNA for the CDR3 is TGTGCCAGCAGTGCCCCCGGGACAGAAGTTTTT. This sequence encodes CASSAPGTEVF.

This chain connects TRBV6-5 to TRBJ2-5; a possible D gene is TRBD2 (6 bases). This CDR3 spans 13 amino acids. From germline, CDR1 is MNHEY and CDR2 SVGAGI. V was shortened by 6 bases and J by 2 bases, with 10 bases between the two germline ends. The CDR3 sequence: CASRVAGQETQYF. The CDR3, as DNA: TGTGCCAGCAGGGTGGCGGGGCAAGAGACCCAGTACTTC.

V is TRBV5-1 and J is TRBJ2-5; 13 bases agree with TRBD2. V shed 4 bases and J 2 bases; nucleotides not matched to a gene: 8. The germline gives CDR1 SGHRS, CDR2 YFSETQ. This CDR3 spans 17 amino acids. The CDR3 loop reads CASSRTSGSGGQETQYF. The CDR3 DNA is TGCGCCAGCAGCCGGACTAGCGGGAGCGGCGGGCAAGAGACCCAGTACTTC.